This T cell receptor beta chain was captured by sequencing in a study of shared clonotypes between healthy human individuals. As for the study in general: A couple of women and a few men aged 18 to 49 made up the donors. Plates per donor: three CD4 naive, three CD4 memory, two CD8 naive, one CD8 memory. Study outcomes and limitations: Lower generation probabilities were found for non-shared clonotypes than for those shared by all four donors.

V shed 6 bases and J 3 bases; nucleotides not matched to a gene: 8. From germline, CDR1 is MNHEY and CDR2 SVGAGI. The CDR3 sequence is 15 residues long. CD45RO negativity and positive selection for CCR7 defined naive CD8 cells, a population that excluded terminally differentiated effector memory CD45RA+ cells. Concerning this clone itself: Its cognate antigen is unknown.

Replicate PCRs from sorted subsets contained roughly 200 ng DNA, which is around 30,000 T cell genomes. Sequencing was performed with immunoSEQ multiplex PCR; in TCRdb, only in-frame clones are kept and a portion is missing. The data contain roughly 2.1 million clones, 85% to 95% of them seen just once; the ten biggest clones take up around 1.7%. Sequenced sample: naive CD8+ T cells from PBMCs. The receptor was isolated from a man aged 18-30 years in good health. Some clones in this sample may be carry-over from other donors' samples. The V call is TRBV6-5, the J call TRBJ2-7, with 10 bases aligning to TRBD1. CDR3 loop: CASSPRQGAVYEQYF. The CDR3 DNA is TGTGCCAGCAGCCCAAGACAGGGGGCCGTCTACGAGCAGTACTTC.